This entry features one T cell receptor beta chain sequence. No cognate antigen has been identified for it. No quality values exist for individual bases; no much larger clone is one base distant. This sample is part of a study of OX40 agonist ivuxolimab in advanced cancers. In terms of the full investigation: Ivuxolimab, which targeted the costimulatory receptor OX40 (CD134), was an agonistic, fully human IgG2 monoclonal antibody. The dose-escalation cohort was roughly 87% male with a mean age of 60 years, ranging from 23 to 79. Partial responses occurred in three dose-escalation patients, of whom one had hepatocellular carcinoma and two had cutaneous melanoma. Patients were allowed to have had prior anti-PD-1, anti-PD-L1 or anti-CTLA-4 therapy, and around two fifths of the dose-escalation patients had been treated with checkpoint inhibitors. The point of sequencing TCRbeta in the periphery was to test whether ivuxolimab changed TCR sequence diversity and drove clonal T-cell expansion. Of the approximately 50 patients in dose escalation, about 20 had hepatocellular carcinoma, roughly 15 had melanoma, 9 had renal cell carcinoma and 9 had head and neck cancer. Intravenous ivuxolimab was administered to patients every 2 weeks at six dose levels: 0.01, 0.1, 0.3, 1.5, 3 and 10 mg/kg. The paper describes the monotherapy dose-escalation part (N of about 55 patients) of the phase I trial of ivuxolimab.

For sequencing of the TCRbeta CDR3 region, genomic DNA was extracted from the sorted cells. TCRbeta CDR3 regions were sequenced using the immunoSEQ Assay. Drawn from immuneACCESS, this table holds only the in-frame rearrangements with V and J called that TCRdb kept. Clones are partly lost; checked studies trace under half to an unresolved V gene and leave the rest unexplained. The sample table records some 66,000 clones; 82% of these occur just once. 5.5% of the sample is in the top ten clones. Trimming takes 3 bases from V and 7 bases from J, and the germline ends sit 12 bases apart. The germline V gene encodes CDR1 SEHNR and CDR2 FQNEAQ (reference sequence). The CDR3 runs 14 residues from the cysteine to the phenylalanine. The only DNA kept is the CDR3, 42 bases in frame from the first base. The trial excluded patients who had a history of autoimmune disease or were on systemic immunosuppression. Peripheral blood for TCR sequencing was collected from all dose cohorts at baseline, on cycle 4 day 1, and on cycle 7 day 1. Samples came from an open-label, multicenter, first-in-human phase I dose-escalation trial of ivuxolimab. Adults with locally advanced or metastatic melanoma, renal cell, hepatocellular, or head and neck squamous cell carcinoma were enrolled in the trial. Before TCR sequencing, CD4+ T cells and CD8+ T cells were sorted from peripheral blood as separate populations.

Study-wide findings and limitations: Partial responders in the 0.1-3.0 mg/kg groups had among the lowest normalized peripheral clonal expansion, especially among CD8+ T cells. After ivuxolimab, CD8+ T cells had more expanded clones than CD4+ T cells on average. The antigen specificity of the clonally expanded peripheral T cells was not determined. Low levels of normalized T-cell clonal expansion were also shown by some nonresponding patients. At doses from 0.1 to 3.0 mg/kg, clonal expansion was seen in both CD4+ and CD8+ blood T cells between baseline and week 6.

Material: CD4+ or CD8+ T cells sorted from blood, obtained in a trial of the OX40 agonist ivuxolimab. The TCR was taken from an adult with an advanced solid tumor such as melanoma, head and neck, liver or kidney cancer. The chain is made from TRBV7-9 and TRBJ1-4; the D gene is not confidently resolved. The CDR3 protein sequence reads: CASSFTGPIEKLFF. The DNA reads as follows: TGTGCCAGCAGCTTTACCGGGCCCATTGAAAAACTGTTTTTT.